This T cell receptor (beta chain) is from a study of blood T cell repertoires in COVID-19 (dated by TCRdb to the early 2020s). Notes on the research overall: The collaborator samples originated in the United States, Italy and Spain and spanned the acute and convalescent phases of COVID-19. The material from the prospective study consisted of cDNA or gDNA derived from T cells, B-cell-depleted T cells, or PBMCs. Subjects who had been exposed to COVID-19, were actively infected with it, or had recovered from it provided the deeply sampled blood TCRbeta repertoires that made up the dataset. The repertoires were released in a freely available public database intended as a resource for research on the immune response to SARS-CoV-2. Samples came from the ongoing ImmuneRACE study (first 160 participants) plus 1,254 subjects from 6 global collaborators. A de-identified subject ID, COVID-19 status, age in years and sex were almost always included in the sample metadata. Where HLA class I and class II types were available, the types were taken from metadata supplied by the sample provider, not from assay-based typing. What the study reported, not specific to this receptor: Clinical and demographic metadata were provided uncurated, with the amount varying by source and participant.

The immunoSEQ Assay, a bias-controlled multiplex PCR, was used to amplify TCRbeta CDR3 regions from genomic DNA. The authors' analysis ran thus. Nucleated cell counts per sample were estimated from amplification of reference gene primers within the assay. To quantify the absolute abundance of each unique TCRbeta CDR3 rearrangement, sequence reads were collapsed and filtered. Productive Simpson clonality was computed per sample as the square root of Simpson's diversity index over productive rearrangements. In TCRdb, the immuneACCESS table is reduced to in-frame sequences with V and J assigned. These tables do not hold every clone; where another copy was compared, an unresolved V gene accounts for under half, and the others remain unexplained. V, J and clone size are those of that table, while D and trimming were read from the DNA. The sample data list roughly 340,000 clones, and roughly 86% of these were observed just once. Jointly, the top ten make up more than 5.5% of the sample.

The CDR3 runs 11 residues from the cysteine to the phenylalanine. Only the CDR3 region is kept as DNA, spanning 33 bases read in frame from base 1. V trim: 3 bases; J trim: 6 bases; unmatched bases: 2. From a lookup of the germline V gene (reference sequence), CDR1 and CDR2 are GTSNPN and SVGIG. About this clone: The specificity of this receptor is unknown. The sample holds no much larger clone one base away, and base qualities are not on file. Other DNA sequences within the sample encode an identical CDR3.

One collaborating source in Seattle enrolled patients during active infection and followed them longitudinally through the course of disease. Each collaborating institution followed its own protocols to collect whole blood in K2EDTA tubes. Collaborator samples were shipped for TCRbeta analysis as frozen whole blood, isolated PBMCs, or DNA extracted from either sample type. Sequenced material: peripheral blood. This chain joins TRBV30 to TRBJ2-7, with 7 central nucleotides matching TRBD2. The clonotype originates from a woman in her 70s with COVID-19, enrolled during active disease. DNA sequence: TGTGCCTGGAGCTGGGGGGGCGAGCAGTACTTC. It encodes CAWSWGGEQYF.